What follows are 32 T cell receptor beta chains derived from one specimen sequenced in a study of OX40 agonist ivuxolimab in advanced cancers. Measured with immunoSEQ multiplex PCR; TCRdb has only the in-frame clones, and not every one. This table has 30,000 to 40,000 clones, about four fifths appearing once. Specimen: CD4+ or CD8+ T cells sorted from blood, collected in a trial of the OX40 agonist ivuxolimab. These TCRs come from an adult with an advanced solid tumor such as melanoma, head and neck, liver or kidney cancer.

The chain couples TRBV2 to TRBJ1-1; weak D call: TRBD1 (5 bases). CDR3 length equals 17 residues. Looked up from germline, CDR1 is SNHLY and CDR2 is FYNNEI. Trimming stripped 7 bases from V and 1 base from J, with 22 bases between. Here the CDR3 DNA reads TGTGCCAGCAATAGTGGCGGGACCTCACTGAAGAACACTGAAGCTTTCTTT. Translated: CASNSGGTSLKNTEAFF.

This clone was recorded only once. V is TRBV19 and J is TRBJ1-2; 11 bases fit TRBD1. The V and J ends lost 3 bases and 4 bases, in that order; junction bases with no gene match: 7. The CDR3 sequence is 16 residues long. Germline V gives CDR1 LNHDA, CDR2 SQIVND (reference sequence). The CDR3 DNA follows: TGTGCCAGTAGTATCGGACAGGGGGCCGGATCCTATGGCTACACCTTC. Translating gives CASSIGQGAGSYGYTF.

The chain recombines TRBV5-1 with TRBJ1-2, with 9 bases fitting TRBD1. The germline CDR1 and CDR2 sequences are SGHRS and YFSETQ. CDR3 length: 15 residues. V lost 4 bases to trimming and J lost 2 bases; unmatched junction nucleotides: 6. CDR3 amino acids: CASSLMGTGNYGYTF. CDR3 nucleotide sequence: TGCGCCAGCAGCCTAATGGGGACAGGGAACTATGGCTACACCTTC.

V and J are TRBV10-1 and TRBJ2-5, with 12 positions matching TRBD2. There are 15 residues in the CDR3. Germline CDR1 WNHNN, CDR2 SYGVQD (reference sequence). The J segment lost 5 bases and the V segment lost 6 bases, leaving 7 bases of the junction unmatched. CDR3 residues: CASSLGLAGYETQYF. In DNA, the CDR3 is TGCGCCAGCAGCCTAGGACTAGCGGGGTATGAGACCCAGTACTTC.

The chain employs TRBV2 and TRBJ2-7; D gene unclear. The V gene lost 7 bases and the J gene lost 3 bases, with 7 bases spanning the gap. This CDR3 has 11 residues. Germline V lookup: CDR1 SNHLY, CDR2 FYNNEI. CDR3: CASTLYYEQYF. The CDR3 DNA reads TGTGCCAGCACCCTGTACTACGAGCAGTACTTC.

This clone was seen only a few times. The chain is built from TRBV6-1 and TRBJ2-3; possibly TRBD1 for D (6 bases). The CDR3 length is 13 residues. Germline CDR1 reads MNHNS; CDR2 reads SASEGT. V lost 4 bases and J lost 4, with 9 bases in between. CDR3 region: CASSVWGPDTQYF. As DNA, the CDR3 is TGTGCCAGCAGTGTTTGGGGGCCAGATACGCAGTATTTT.

This chain uses TRBV11-2 with TRBJ2-5, with a tentative D call TRBD2 (6 bases). V lost 0 bases to trimming and J lost 2 bases, with 10 bases between them. Germline CDR1 and CDR2: SGHAT and FQNNGV. There are 15 residues in the CDR3. The CDR3 loop reads CASSLEWDLQETQYF. Here the CDR3 DNA reads TGTGCCAGCAGCTTAGAATGGGACTTACAAGAGACCCAGTACTTC.

The chain is built from TRBV7-2 and TRBJ1-5; weak D call: TRBD1 (5 bases). CDR1 is SGHTA, CDR2 FQGNSA, per germline. Trimming took 5 bases from V and 4 from J, leaving 18 bases between them. CDR3 length: 16 amino acids. The CDR3 bases are TGTGCCAGCAGCCCGAGCCGAGGGGTGACTAATCAGCCCCAGCATTTT. It translates to CASSPSRGVTNQPQHF. The entire variable domain, with the rest obtained from reference TRBV7-2 and TRBJ1-5, is as follows: GAGVSQSPSNKVTEKGKDVELRCDPISGHTALYWYRQSLGQGLEFLIYFQGNSAPDKSGLPSDRFSAERTGGSVSTLTIQRTQQEDSAVYLCASSPSRGVTNQPQHFGDGTRLSIL.

V and J are TRBV27 and TRBJ2-5; 10 bases fit TRBD1. The CDR3 is made up of 14 amino acids. V gave up 5 bases and J gave up 3 bases; unmatched junction bases: 3. Germline CDR1 and CDR2: MNHEY and SMNVEV (reference sequence). The CDR3 DNA is TGTGCCAGCAGTAAGGGACAGGGGAAAGAGACCCAGTACTTC. This codes for CASSKGQGKETQYF.

This chain uses TRBV7-9 with TRBJ2-3; 8 bases map to TRBD2. Per germline, CDR1 SEHNR and CDR2 FQNEAQ (reference sequence). The CDR3 runs to 15 residues. V lost 4 bases, J lost 3 bases, and 6 bases stayed unmatched. The CDR3 spells CASSSPGGGTDTQYF. CDR3 nucleotides: TGTGCCAGCAGCTCTCCCGGGGGGGGAACAGATACGCAGTATTTT.

This chain links TRBV7-6 with TRBJ2-2; no firm D call. The CDR3 loop spans 13 amino acids. The V and J ends lost 6 bases and 1 base respectively, with 6 bases between them. Looked up from germline, CDR1 is SGHVS and CDR2 is FNYEAQ. Written as DNA, the CDR3 is TGTGCCAGCAGTCCTCAGAACACCGGGGAGCTGTTTTTT. Encoded protein: CASSPQNTGELFF.

The chain recombines TRBV11-2 with TRBJ1-1, with D maybe TRBD1 (6 bases). Looked up from germline, CDR1 is SGHAT and CDR2 is FQNNGV. The V end was cut by 5 bases, the J end by 0 bases, with 22 bases between. CDR3 length: 18 amino acids. The CDR3 bases are TGTGCCAGCAGCCGCCACACCACCGGGGGCGCAATGAACACTGAAGCTTTCTTT. As protein: CASSRHTTGGAMNTEAFF. Together with reference TRBV11-2 and TRBJ1-1, the CDR3 gives the full variable domain: EAGVAQSPRYKIIEKRQSVAFWCNPISGHATLYWYQQILGQGPKLLIQFQNNGVVDDSQLPKDRFSAERLKGVDSTLKIQPAKLEDSAVYLCASSRHTTGGAMNTEAFFGQGTRLTVV.

The gene calls are TRBV19 and TRBJ1-5; D ambiguous. Germline V gene data show CDR1 as LNHDA and CDR2 as SQIVND (reference sequence). V lost 8 bases and J lost 1, with 12 bases in between. The CDR3 runs to 14 residues. Here the CDR3 reads CASGVLGSNQPQHF. The CDR3 DNA reads as TGTGCCAGTGGGGTCCTGGGCAGCAATCAGCCCCAGCATTTT.

The V and J genes are TRBV6-1 and TRBJ2-7, with D perhaps matching TRBD1 or TRBD2 (7 bases each). V lost 10 bases and J 3 bases, leaving 16 bases between the germline ends. The CDR3 is 13 residues long. Germline lookup yields CDR1 MNHNS and CDR2 SASEGT. The CDR3 DNA is TGTGCCACTCAGGGGGGGGGCCGCTACGAGCAGTACTTC. Translated, it gives CATQGGGRYEQYF.

This clone was recorded once. Other DNA sequences in the same sample also yield this CDR3. The chain carries TRBV5-6 and TRBJ1-6; D uncertain. CDR3 size: 13 residues. The V and J ends lost 0 bases and 9 bases respectively, with 7 bases between them. Germline V lookup: CDR1 SGHDT, CDR2 YYEEEE. The CDR3 DNA is TGTGCCAGCAGCTTGGTAGAGGCTTCACCCCTCCACTTT. Its translation: CASSLVEASPLHF.

This clone was observed a handful of times. The chain carries TRBV29-1 and TRBJ2-7; 9 positions match TRBD1. The CDR3 covers 13 residues. Unmatched junction bases numbered 11, after V lost 8 bases and J lost 6 bases. Germline assignment: CDR1 SQVTM and CDR2 ANQGSEA. The CDR3 loop reads CSTKGTGKAEQYF. The CDR3 nucleotides are TGCAGCACTAAAGGGACAGGGAAAGCCGAGCAGTACTTC.

This chain uses TRBV5-4 with TRBJ1-2; 7 bases map to TRBD1. The CDR3 has 14 amino acids. CDR1 and CDR2 (germline): SGHNT, YYREEE (reference sequence). V shed 4 bases and J 6 bases; nucleotides not matched to a gene: 9. The CDR3 coding sequence is TGTGCCAGCAGCACCCCGGGACAGCAACATGGCTACACCTTC. Translation gives CASSTPGQQHGYTF. The whole variable domain, remainder taken from reference TRBV5-4 and TRBJ1-2, is ETGVTQSPTHLIKTRGQQVTLRCSSQSGHNTVSWYQQALGQGPQFIFQYYREEENGRGNFPPRFSGLQFPNYSSELNVNALELDDSALYLCASSTPGQQHGYTFGSGTRLTVV.

The rearrangement uses TRBV5-1 and TRBJ2-1, with 11 bases lining up with TRBD2. Trimming took 6 bases from V and 8 from J; bases not matched to a gene: 10. The CDR3 loop spans 15 amino acids. Germline CDR1 SGHRS, CDR2 YFSETQ. This CDR3 reads CASTLLAGASHEQFF. CDR3 in DNA: TGCGCCAGCACGCTACTAGCGGGAGCAAGCCATGAGCAGTTCTTC.

The chain joins TRBV6-1 to TRBJ2-7; TRBD1 aligns across 9 bases. From germline, CDR1 is MNHNS and CDR2 SASEGT. The CDR3 runs 17 residues. Germline trimming cut 4 bases from V and 2 bases from J; bases unmatched to any gene: 12. The CDR3 nucleotides read TGTGCCAGCAGTGCATTGCTTGGGGACAGGGTTACCTACGAGCAGTACTTC. As protein: CASSALLGDRVTYEQYF.

The rearrangement joins TRBV7-2 to TRBJ2-1; maybe TRBD1 (6 bases). This CDR3 is built from 16 residues. V lost 5 bases and J 0 bases, leaving 14 bases between the germline ends. The germline V gene encodes CDR1 SGHTA and CDR2 FQGNSA. CDR3 sequence reads: CASSNRASSSYNEQFF. In DNA, the CDR3 is TGTGCCAGCAGCAACAGGGCCAGTAGCTCCTACAATGAGCAGTTCTTC.

The table lists this clone with a few counts. This chain joins TRBV6-4 and TRBJ1-1; D is ambiguous. V was clipped by 7 bases and J by 5 bases, with 14 bases between them. Germline V gene data show CDR1 as MRHNA and CDR2 as SNTAGT. The CDR3 sequence is 13 residues long. The CDR3 DNA reads as TGTGCCAGCACGTTCGAAGGCTGGACTGAAGCTTTCTTT. Translated, it gives CASTFEGWTEAFF.

V usage is TRBV12-5 and J usage is TRBJ1-6; no definite D call. Trimming cost V 0 bases and J 0 bases, with 12 bases left between them. The CDR3 is 18 residues long. Germline-derived CDR1 and CDR2 are LGHNT and FRNRAP. Written as DNA, the CDR3 is TGTGCTAGTGGTTTGGTACTTGGCGGAAGCTCCTATAATTCACCCCTCCACTTT. Translating gives CASGLVLGGSSYNSPLHF.

In this sample, this clone turned up a few times. The rearrangement links TRBV29-1 to TRBJ2-1, with 10 nucleotides matching TRBD2. Germline CDR1 is SQVTM and CDR2 is ANQGSEA. This CDR3 contains 15 residues. With V trimmed by 4 bases and J by 4 bases, 7 bases remained unmatched. Here the CDR3 reads CSVVVASGSYNEQFF. CDR3 in DNA: TGCAGCGTTGTTGTTGCTAGCGGGAGTTACAATGAGCAGTTCTTC.

The count of this clone is one. The chain employs TRBV6-5 and TRBJ2-7, with D unclear. The germline V and J ends were trimmed by 3 bases and 2 bases, with 8 bases remaining between them. This CDR3 spans 13 amino acids. Germline V lookup: CDR1 MNHEY, CDR2 SVGAGI. The CDR3, as DNA: TGTGCCAGCAGTTATGACGTTACCTACGAGCAGTACTTC. This codes for CASSYDVTYEQYF.

V is TRBV11-2 and J is TRBJ2-5, with D possibly called TRBD1 or TRBD2 (6 bases each). The CDR3 consists of 14 residues. Germline CDR1 and CDR2: SGHAT and FQNNGV. Trimming took off 5 bases at V and 4 bases at J, with 14 bases between the two ends. The CDR3 is CASSVRGGPETQYF. CDR3 nucleotides: TGTGCCAGCAGCGTACGAGGGGGGCCAGAGACCCAGTACTTC.

The chain links TRBV4-1 to TRBJ1-1, with no clear D. The CDR3 totals 14 residues. From germline, CDR1 is MGHRA and CDR2 YSYEKL. V lost 5 bases and J 1 base, leaving 11 bases between the germline ends. The chain's CDR3 is CASSSGPQNTEAFF. CDR3 coding DNA: TGCGCCAGCAGCTCAGGCCCTCAGAACACTGAAGCTTTCTTT.

J is TRBJ2-1 and V is TRBV27; 7 positions agree with TRBD1. Germline V lookup: CDR1 MNHEY, CDR2 SMNVEV (reference sequence). CDR3 length: 15 amino acids. The V gene end was trimmed by 6 bases and the J gene end by 5 bases; junction bases not matched to a gene: 10. The CDR3 reads CASSIRTGTDNEQFF. CDR3 sequence (DNA): TGTGCCAGCAGCATCAGGACAGGAACTGACAATGAGCAGTTCTTC.

This chain links TRBV2 with TRBJ1-1; 9 bases align to TRBD1. CDR1 is SNHLY and CDR2 is FYNNEI in the germline V gene. This CDR3 has 14 residues. The J segment lost 4 bases and the V segment lost 6 bases, leaving 6 bases of the junction unmatched. The CDR3 here is CASSRTGDVTEAFF. For the CDR3, the DNA is TGTGCCAGCAGCCGGACAGGGGATGTCACTGAAGCTTTCTTT.

This clone was seen a single time. This chain links TRBV27 with TRBJ2-7; 11 bases line up with TRBD1. The CDR3 length is 15 residues. V shed 5 bases, J shed 3 bases, and the junction held 6 bases outside the gene matches. CDR1 MNHEY and CDR2 SMNVEV come from the germline V gene (reference sequence). The CDR3 DNA reads TGTGCCAGCAGTCTCGGACAGGGGGCGGGCTACGAGCAGTACTTC. This codes for CASSLGQGAGYEQYF.

V gene TRBV27 combines with J gene TRBJ2-1; TRBD2 is a possible D gene (5 bases). The germline gives CDR1 MNHEY, CDR2 SMNVEV (reference sequence). With 0 bases removed from V and 0 bases from J, the gap between germline ends came to 15 bases. There are 18 residues in the CDR3. The chain's CDR3 is CASSLSIGRRSSYNEQFF. The CDR3 bases are TGTGCCAGCAGTTTATCGATCGGCAGGAGGTCCTCCTACAATGAGCAGTTCTTC.

The chain is built from TRBV4-1 and TRBJ2-5; tentatively, D is TRBD1 or TRBD2 (6 bases each). This CDR3 is built from 16 residues. V lost 3 bases and J 5 bases, leaving 19 bases between the germline ends. Germline V gene data show CDR1 as MGHRA and CDR2 as YSYEKL. CDR3 in DNA: TGCGCCAGCAGCCAGCGCATCGGACGGGGGCCGGAGACCCAGTACTTC. This codes for CASSQRIGRGPETQYF.

The J gene is TRBJ1-2, the V gene TRBV28; 7 bases are a match to TRBD1. Germline V CDR1 and CDR2: MDHEN, SYDVKM. The CDR3 sequence is 15 residues long. V lost 2 bases to trimming and J lost 0 bases; unmatched junction nucleotides: 3. For the CDR3, the DNA is TGTGCCAGCAGTTTAGAAGGGACAGCTAACTATGGCTACACCTTC. Translation: CASSLEGTANYGYTF.